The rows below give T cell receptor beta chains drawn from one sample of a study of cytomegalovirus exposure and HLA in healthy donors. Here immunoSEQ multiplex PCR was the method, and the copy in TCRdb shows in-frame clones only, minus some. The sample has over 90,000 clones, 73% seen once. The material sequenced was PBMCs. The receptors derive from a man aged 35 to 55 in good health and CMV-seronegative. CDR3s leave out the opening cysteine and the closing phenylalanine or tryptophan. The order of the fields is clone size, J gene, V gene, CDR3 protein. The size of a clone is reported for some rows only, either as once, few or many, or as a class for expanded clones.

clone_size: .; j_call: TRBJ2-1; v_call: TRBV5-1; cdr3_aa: ASSFRTVRSSYNEQF
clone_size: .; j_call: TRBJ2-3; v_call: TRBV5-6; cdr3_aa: ASSLLAGTDTQY
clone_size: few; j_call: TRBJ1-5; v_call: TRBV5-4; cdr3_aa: ASSSDRNQPQH
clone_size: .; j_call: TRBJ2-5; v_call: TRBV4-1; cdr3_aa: ASSQDGGRSETQY
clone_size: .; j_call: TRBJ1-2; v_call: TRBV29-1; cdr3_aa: SAWTANYGYT
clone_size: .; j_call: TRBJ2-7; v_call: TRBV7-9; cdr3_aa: ASSKTGVSYEQY
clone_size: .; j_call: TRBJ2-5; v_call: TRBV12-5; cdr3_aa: ASALGLAGGSETQY
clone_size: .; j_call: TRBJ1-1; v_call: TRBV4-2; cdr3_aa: ASSQDPAYYGTEAF
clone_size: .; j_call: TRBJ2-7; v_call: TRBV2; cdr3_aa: ASSEWRGGSEEQY
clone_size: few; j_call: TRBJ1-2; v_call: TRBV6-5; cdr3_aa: ASSYSWRGGSDRHT
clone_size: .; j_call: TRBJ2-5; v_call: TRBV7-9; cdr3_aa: ASSPPFRLGGETQY
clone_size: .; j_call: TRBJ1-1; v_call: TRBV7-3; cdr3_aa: ASSLSSGGTEAF
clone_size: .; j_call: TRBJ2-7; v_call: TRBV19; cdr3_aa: ASSRTSGGYEQY
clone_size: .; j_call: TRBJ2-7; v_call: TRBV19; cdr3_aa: ASSPDRGRYEQY
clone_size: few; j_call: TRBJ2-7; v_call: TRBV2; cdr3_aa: ASRGTGGQEEQY
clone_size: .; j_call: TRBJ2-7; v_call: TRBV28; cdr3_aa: ASSTSGGGGEQY
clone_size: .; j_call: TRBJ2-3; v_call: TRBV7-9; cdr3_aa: SSSLAGDTQY
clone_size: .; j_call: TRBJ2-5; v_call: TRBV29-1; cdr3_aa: SVLTGGETQY
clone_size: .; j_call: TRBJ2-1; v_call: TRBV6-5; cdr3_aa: ASSPTGGWFNEQF
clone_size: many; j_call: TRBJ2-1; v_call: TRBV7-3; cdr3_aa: ASRAGTGGVNEQF
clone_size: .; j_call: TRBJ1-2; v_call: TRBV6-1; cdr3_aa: ASSGSWERQDYGYT
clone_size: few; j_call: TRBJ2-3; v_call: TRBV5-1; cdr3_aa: ASSPTGGGSSDTQY
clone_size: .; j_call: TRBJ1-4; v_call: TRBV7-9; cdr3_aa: ASSPHRERPEKLF
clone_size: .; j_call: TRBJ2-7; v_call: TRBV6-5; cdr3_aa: ASSYSSPGGYEQY
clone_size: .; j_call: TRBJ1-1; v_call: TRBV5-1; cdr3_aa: ASSLAVGQQNTEAF
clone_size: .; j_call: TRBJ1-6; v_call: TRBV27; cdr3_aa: ASSLSVGLLSSYNSPLH
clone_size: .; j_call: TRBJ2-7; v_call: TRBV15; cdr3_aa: ATSRTGTFDYEQY
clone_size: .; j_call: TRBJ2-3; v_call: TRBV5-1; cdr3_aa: ASSLAGGRGDTQY
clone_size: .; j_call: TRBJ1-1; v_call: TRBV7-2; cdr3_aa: ASSPTMF
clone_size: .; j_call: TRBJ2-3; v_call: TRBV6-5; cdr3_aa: ATIRLGGGDTQY
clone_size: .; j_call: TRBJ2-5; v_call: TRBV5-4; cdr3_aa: ASSARQGSQETQY
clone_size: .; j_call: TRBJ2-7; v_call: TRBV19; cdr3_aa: ASSIFGQGSEQY
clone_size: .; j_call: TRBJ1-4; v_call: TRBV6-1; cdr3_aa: ASSVERQGSIGEKLF
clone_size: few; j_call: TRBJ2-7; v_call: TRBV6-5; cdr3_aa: ASSYVGGYEQY
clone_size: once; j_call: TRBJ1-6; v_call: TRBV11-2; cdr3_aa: ASREDRGSNSPLH
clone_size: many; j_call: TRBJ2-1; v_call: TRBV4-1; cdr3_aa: ASSQEPRGPSV
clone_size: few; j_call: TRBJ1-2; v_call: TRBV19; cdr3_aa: ASSIVGLFYGYT
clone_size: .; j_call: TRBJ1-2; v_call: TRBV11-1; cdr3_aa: ASSSQGGYGYT
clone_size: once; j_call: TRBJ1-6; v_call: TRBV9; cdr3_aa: ASSVEGGFSPLH
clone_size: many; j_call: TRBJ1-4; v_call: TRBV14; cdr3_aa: ASSRGSHNEKLF
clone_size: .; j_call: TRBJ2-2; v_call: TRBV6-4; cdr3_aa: ASSSGQGTGELF
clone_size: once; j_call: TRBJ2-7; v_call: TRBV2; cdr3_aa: ASSTSGGALLLEQY
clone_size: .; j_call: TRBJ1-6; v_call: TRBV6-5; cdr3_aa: ASSYRNSPLH
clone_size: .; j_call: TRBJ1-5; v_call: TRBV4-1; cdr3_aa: ASSQVDSKVSNQPQH
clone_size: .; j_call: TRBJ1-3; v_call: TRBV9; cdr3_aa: ASSAGLASGNTIY